This is a list of T cell receptor beta chains from one sample in a study of blood T cell repertoires in COVID-19. TCRdb's table, derived via immunoSEQ multiplex PCR, lists solely in-frame clones and lacks some. The table shows about 300,000 clones, with 85% occurring only once. Specimen: PBMCs or T cells enriched from blood (not recorded which). The origin of the receptors is a woman younger than 45 who had been exposed to COVID-19. The CDR3 runs from the conserved cysteine through the conserved F or W. The D gene is left open where the match is weak. Where a row states a size, it is once, few, many or the class of an expanded clone; other rows omit it.

d_call clone_size j_call v_call cdr3_aa cdr3_nt
. . TRBJ2-3 TRBV5-1 CASAGTRGRLVTQYF TGCGCCAGCGCGGGCACCCGCGGTCGGCTGGTCACGCAGTATTTT
. . TRBJ1-2 TRBV5-4 CASSLAGENGYTF TGTGCCAGCAGCTTGGCCGGGGAGAATGGCTACACCTTC
. . TRBJ1-6 TRBV7-9 CASSFSGLGSPLHF TGTGCCAGCAGCTTTTCAGGGCTAGGATCACCCCTCCACTTT
. . TRBJ2-1 TRBV5-1 CASNLRGGYNEQFF TGCGCCAGCAACCTTAGGGGTGGATACAATGAGCAGTTCTTC
TRBD2 . TRBJ2-7 TRBV5-1 CASSPGTRDEQYF TGCGCCAGCAGCCCGGGGACTAGAGACGAGCAGTACTTC
TRBD2 . TRBJ2-7 TRBV14 CASRPAGAHEQYF TGTGCCAGCCGGCCAGCGGGAGCCCACGAGCAGTACTTC
. few TRBJ1-5 TRBV24-1 CATSDEENQPQHF TGTGCCACCAGTGATGAGGAGAATCAGCCCCAGCATTTT
TRBD1 . TRBJ2-7 TRBV15 CATSVRDRRTSYEQYF TGTGCCACCAGCGTAAGGGACAGGCGTACCTCCTACGAGCAGTACTTC
TRBD1 few TRBJ1-5 TRBV3-1/TRBV3-2 CASSLGQGGGQPQHF TGTGCCAGCAGCCTTGGACAGGGAGGTGGTCAGCCCCAGCATTTT
. . TRBJ1-1 TRBV3-1/TRBV3-2 CASSQGRGRGTEAFF TGTGCCAGCAGCCAAGGTAGGGGAAGGGGGACTGAAGCTTTCTTT
TRBD2 . TRBJ2-1 TRBV28 CASRRTSGGNEQFF TGTGCCAGCAGAAGGACTAGCGGGGGAAATGAGCAGTTCTTC